This T cell receptor (beta chain) was documented in a study of identifying expanded T cells in peripheral blood. Study-level findings and limits: Clone count variance between roughly 2-week samples rose with total template count.

CDR1 is SNHLY, CDR2 FYNNEI, per germline. The CDR3 is 12 residues long. Trimming took off 4 bases at V and 3 bases at J, with 6 bases between the two ends. Assay: immunoSEQ multiplex PCR; the TCRdb copy retains only in-frame clones and omits some. The table has about 110,000 clones, roughly nine tenths seen once. About this clone: Its antigen is undetermined.

Collection occurred without any documented infections or immune events in donors. The chain is built from TRBV2 and TRBJ1-1; a weak D match, TRBD1 (6 bases). This receptor was obtained from a person aged 18 to 75 in good health. Sequencing used blood. The CDR3: CASSAGDTEAFF. In nucleotides, the CDR3 is TGTGCCAGCAGTGCAGGGGACACTGAAGCTTTCTTT. Based on the CDR3 plus reference TRBV2 and TRBJ1-1, the full variable domain is EPEVTQTPSHQVTQMGQEVILRCVPISNHLYFYWYRQILGQKVEFLVSFYNNEISEKSEIFDDQFSVERPDGSNFTLKIRSTKLEDSAMYFCASSAGDTEAFFGQGTRLTVV.